What follows describes a single TCR beta chain. The target antigen is unknown. The entry originates in a study of cytomegalovirus exposure and HLA in healthy donors. Study-wide results and limits: There were some public TCRs occurring in many donors, but most TCR sequences were rare.

The PCR used 60 Vbeta and 13 Jbeta primers. TCRdb keeps only in-frame clones here, not all; method: immunoSEQ multiplex PCR. The profile covers some 120,000 clones, with less than 10% appearing a single time and around 5.8% taken by the ten largest. The CDR3 has 15 residues. V shed 4 bases, J shed 2 bases, and the junction held 7 bases outside the gene matches. From germline, CDR1 is LNHNV and CDR2 YYDKDF (reference sequence). Sequencing was performed on PBMCs. V gene TRBV15 combines with J gene TRBJ2-7; 8 bases line up with TRBD1. The source of this sequence is a woman between 40 and 55 years old in good health and CMV-seropositive. The CDR3 sequence: CATSIDRGPPYEQYF. CDR3 nucleotide sequence: TGTGCCACCAGCATAGACAGGGGACCTCCCTACGAGCAGTACTTC.